A single sample gave rise to the 32 T cell receptor beta chains below, sequenced in a study of OX40 agonist ivuxolimab in advanced cancers. The library was generated by the immunoSEQ multiplex PCR assay. As stored in TCRdb, this immuneACCESS dataset retains in-frame rearrangements with V and J assigned. A fraction of the clones does not appear; measured against another copy, unresolved V genes explain less than half of the discrepancy, and the remainder lacks a known reason. A total of 100,000 or so clones appear in this sample, 90% of them only once. Under 0.4% of the sample is held by the ten biggest clonotypes. This material consisted of CD4+ or CD8+ T cells sorted from blood, taken in a trial of the OX40 agonist ivuxolimab. These receptors all come from an adult with an advanced solid tumor such as melanoma, head and neck, liver or kidney cancer.

This clone was observed once. The rearrangement links TRBV19 to TRBJ1-1; D might be TRBD1 (5 bases). CDR1 and CDR2 from the germline V gene are LNHDA and SQIVND (reference sequence). Deletions cut 6 bases from V and 0 bases from J, with 11 bases between. The CDR3 has 14 residues. The CDR3 loop reads CASRQENMNTEAFF. In DNA, the CDR3 is TGTGCCAGTAGACAGGAAAACATGAACACTGAAGCTTTCTTT.

The chain uses TRBV21-1 and TRBJ2-7; the tabulated D call, TRBD2, remains unverified against the DNA. TRBV21-1 is deemed a pseudogene. The CDR3 is 16 amino acids. The CDR3 DNA reads TGTGCCAGCAGCAAAGTCCTAGCGGGCGGTCCCTACGAGCAGTACTTC. Protein product: CASSKVLAGGPYEQYF.

This chain joins TRBV28 and TRBJ2-7; maybe TRBD1 (5 bases). V gave up 4 bases and J gave up 3 bases, with 10 bases separating them. The length of the CDR3 is 13 residues. Per the germline V gene, CDR1 is MDHEN and CDR2 is SYDVKM. CDR3 nucleotide sequence: TGTGCCAGCAGTTCCTCCCAGGGCTACGAGCAGTACTTC. Residues: CASSSSQGYEQYF.

The V gene is TRBV5-1, the J gene TRBJ2-7; 8 bases are a match to TRBD1. V lost 4 bases and J lost 2; bases outside the gene matches: 5. This CDR3 contains 14 residues. The germline V gene has CDR1 SGHRS and CDR2 YFSETQ. The CDR3 nucleotides are TGCGCCAGCAGCCCCGGACAGGGTCCCTACGAGCAGTACTTC. This gives the protein CASSPGQGPYEQYF.

The V and J genes are TRBV28 and TRBJ1-2; weak D call: TRBD1 (6 bases). V gave up 3 bases and J gave up 4 bases, with 9 bases separating them. The CDR3 runs 13 residues. The germline gives CDR1 MDHEN, CDR2 SYDVKM. The CDR3 loop reads CASSFQGRYGYTF. CDR3 nucleotides: TGTGCCAGCAGTTTTCAGGGGCGCTATGGCTACACCTTC.

This chain connects TRBV5-6 to TRBJ2-5; TRBD1 is a possible D gene (5 bases). Trimming left V 3 bases short and J 5 bases short, with 17 bases between. Per the germline V gene, CDR1 is SGHDT and CDR2 is YYEEEE. The CDR3 spans 15 residues. The CDR3 spells CASSSSWGSRETQYF. The CDR3 DNA is TGTGCCAGCAGCTCCTCATGGGGCTCCCGTGAGACCCAGTACTTC.

The V gene is TRBV5-8, the J gene TRBJ2-3; no clear D gene. Germline V gene data show CDR1 as SGHTS and CDR2 as YDEGEE. V gave up 2 bases and J gave up 8 bases, with 12 bases separating them. This CDR3 has 13 amino acids. The CDR3, as DNA: TGTGCCAGCAGCTTTAGATCTTACGGTACGCAGTATTTT. Amino acids: CASSFRSYGTQYF.

The chain uses TRBV7-8 and TRBJ1-2; the D is unclear. Germline CDR1 and CDR2: SGHVS and FQNEAQ. The V and J ends lost 1 base and 7 bases respectively, with 19 bases between them. The CDR3 extends over 16 amino acids. This chain's CDR3 is CASSLEAVVRSGGYTF. The CDR3 DNA reads TGTGCCAGCAGCTTAGAGGCAGTCGTCCGTTCAGGTGGCTACACCTTC.

This rearrangement joins TRBV10-3 to TRBJ2-3, with TRBD2 matching over 7 bases. The CDR3 length is 16 residues. Germline CDR1 ENHRY, CDR2 SYGVKD. V lost 2 bases and J lost 2; bases outside the gene matches: 7. Here the CDR3 reads CAISERPLAATDTQYF. DNA for the CDR3: TGTGCCATCAGTGAGCGCCCTCTAGCGGCCACAGATACGCAGTATTTT.

The chain recombines TRBV7-2 with TRBJ2-1, with D perhaps matching TRBD2 (5 bases). Germline CDR1 SGHTA, CDR2 FQGNSA. The CDR3 is 16 residues long. V was clipped by 1 base and J by 4 bases, with 14 bases between them. DNA for the CDR3: TGTGCCAGCAGCTTAGTGCCACCCACGGGGTACAATGAGCAGTTCTTC. Translating gives CASSLVPPTGYNEQFF.

This chain joins TRBV30 and TRBJ2-1, with 9 bases matching TRBD1. V trimming: 3 bases; J trimming: 3 bases; junction bases outside the gene matches: 3. Germline V lookup: CDR1 GTSNPN, CDR2 SVGIG (reference sequence). The CDR3 contains 14 residues. The CDR3 region is CAWSRDRVYNEQFF. CDR3 sequence (DNA): TGTGCCTGGAGCCGGGACAGGGTCTACAATGAGCAGTTCTTC.

This rearrangement joins TRBV6-5 to TRBJ1-2; unclear D gene. There are 15 residues in the CDR3. Trimming took off 0 bases at V and 6 bases at J, with 14 bases between the two ends. Germline lookup yields CDR1 MNHEY and CDR2 SVGAGI. The CDR3 region has the DNA TGTGCCAGCAGTTACTCAGGGCAGTGGACCAATGGCTACACCTTC. Translated: CASSYSGQWTNGYTF.

The chain combines TRBV19 with TRBJ2-3; a possible D gene is TRBD2 (6 bases). The CDR3 loop spans 12 amino acids. V was cut by 11 bases and J by 8 bases, with 17 bases left in between. The V gene's germline CDR1 is LNHDA and CDR2 SQIVND (reference sequence). The DNA of the CDR3 is TGTGCCGGACGCGGGGAAGACGGTACGCAGTATTTT. Translated, it gives CAGRGEDGTQYF.

Only a few counts were recorded for this clone. The same CDR3 arises from other DNA sequences in this sample as well. This rearrangement joins TRBV28 to TRBJ2-7; unclear D gene. The CDR3 loop spans 13 amino acids. The germline V gene encodes CDR1 MDHEN and CDR2 SYDVKM. The ends were cut back, 3 bases at V and 0 bases at J, with 6 bases in the middle. CDR3 residues: CASSFSSSYEQYF. The CDR3 coding sequence is TGTGCCAGCAGTTTTTCCAGCTCCTACGAGCAGTACTTC.

The chain uses TRBV7-3 and TRBJ2-2; weak D call: TRBD2 (6 bases). Per germline, CDR1 SGHTA and CDR2 FQGTGA. Trimming shortened V by 5 bases and J by 4 bases, and 14 bases separated the two germline ends. The CDR3 runs 15 residues. DNA of the CDR3: TGTGCCAGCAGCCCCGCCTCCGGGGGCACCGGGGAGCTGTTTTTT. It encodes CASSPASGGTGELFF. The variable domain in full, with the rest retrieved from reference TRBV7-3 and TRBJ2-2, is GAGVSQTPSNKVTEKGKYVELRCDPISGHTALYWYRQSLGQGPEFLIYFQGTGAADDSGLPNDRFFAVRPEGSVSTLKIQRTERGDSAVYLCASSPASGGTGELFFGEGSRLTVL.

J is TRBJ1-2 and V is TRBV6-5; no clear D. Germline CDR1 is MNHEY and CDR2 is SVGAGI. V was pared by 5 bases and J by 7 bases, with 8 bases between. The CDR3 is 11 residues long. The CDR3 is CASSTGGGYTF. CDR3 coding DNA: TGTGCCAGCAGTACTGGAGGTGGCTACACCTTC.

The rearrangement uses TRBV7-2 and TRBJ2-5, with D perhaps TRBD2 (5 bases). V lost 3 bases and J 3 bases, leaving 14 bases between the germline ends. Germline V CDR1 and CDR2: SGHTA, FQGNSA. CDR3 length: 15 amino acids. The CDR3 DNA reads as TGTGCCAGCAGCTTGTACCGGGATCCGAAAGAGACCCAGTACTTC. It translates to CASSLYRDPKETQYF.

The V gene is TRBV30, the J gene TRBJ2-3; D is perhaps TRBD1 (6 bases). Trimming removed 1 base from V and 0 bases from J, with 17 bases in between. CDR1 is GTSNPN and CDR2 is SVGIG in the germline V gene (reference sequence). This CDR3 spans 17 amino acids. CDR3 loop: CAWSASWGTPSTDTQYF. The DNA for the CDR3 is TGTGCCTGGAGTGCCTCCTGGGGGACACCCAGCACAGATACGCAGTATTTT.

The CDR3 nucleotides are TGTGCCACCAGCAAAAGACAGGGAGATGAAAAACTGTTTTTT. Translated: CATSKRQGDEKLFF. The chain joins TRBV15 to TRBJ1-4; TRBD1 aligns across 7 bases. V dropped 4 bases and J dropped 6; count of bases not matched to a gene: 5. The CDR3 consists of 14 residues. Germline CDR1 reads LNHNV; CDR2 reads YYDKDF (reference sequence).

This chain connects TRBV14 to TRBJ2-7, with D perhaps TRBD1 (6 bases). This CDR3 has 14 residues. With 4 bases removed from V and 0 bases from J, the gap between germline ends came to 10 bases. Germline V gene lookup returns CDR1 SGHDN and CDR2 FVKESK. DNA of the CDR3: TGTGCCAGCAGCCTTGGACAGATCTCCTACGAGCAGTACTTC. Encoded protein: CASSLGQISYEQYF. The whole variable domain, remainder taken from reference TRBV14 and TRBJ2-7, is EAGVTQFPSHSVIEKGQTVTLRCDPISGHDNLYWYRRVMGKEIKFLLHFVKESKQDESGMPNNRFLAERTGGTYSTLKVQPAELEDSGVYFCASSLGQISYEQYFGPGTRLTVT.

The sample holds a few counts of this clone. This chain joins TRBV5-4 and TRBJ2-1; 10 nucleotides line up with TRBD1. The J segment lost 7 bases and the V segment lost 4 bases, leaving 11 bases of the junction unmatched. Germline CDR1 SGHNT, CDR2 YYREEE (reference sequence). CDR3 length: 16 residues. Written as DNA, the CDR3 is TGTGCCAGCAGCCCCGGAGGGGACAGGGGAGTTAATGAGCAGTTCTTC. This translates into CASSPGGDRGVNEQFF.

CDR3 sequence reads: CASSQRTSGIVQQFF. The CDR3 coding sequence is TGCGCCAGCAGCCAACGGACTAGCGGGATCGTCCAGCAGTTCTTC. The chain recombines TRBV4-1 with TRBJ2-1, with TRBD2 identical over 12 bases. Germline V gene lookup returns CDR1 MGHRA and CDR2 YSYEKL. The CDR3 consists of 15 residues. V lost 2 bases, J lost 11 bases, and 7 bases stayed unmatched.

This rearrangement joins TRBV30 to TRBJ2-1, with TRBD2 as a possible D gene (6 bases). Trimming took off 5 bases at V and 9 bases at J, with 14 bases between the two ends. Germline CDR1 reads GTSNPN; CDR2 reads SVGIG (reference sequence). CDR3 length: 12 amino acids. CDR3 region: CAWGPGVSEQFF. The DNA for the CDR3 is TGTGCCTGGGGTCCGGGGGTGAGTGAGCAGTTCTTC.

This chain uses TRBV5-1 with TRBJ1-2, with D possibly TRBD1 on 5 matching bases. Germline V gene sequence: CDR1 SGHRS, CDR2 YFSETQ. V was pared by 0 bases and J by 6 bases, with 6 bases between. The CDR3 has 12 amino acids. The CDR3: CASSLVGDGYTF. DNA of the CDR3: TGCGCCAGCAGCTTGGTGGGGGATGGCTACACCTTC.

J is TRBJ1-5 and V is TRBV28; D might be TRBD1 (5 bases). Trimming removed 4 bases from V and 2 bases from J, with 15 bases in between. This CDR3 has 16 amino acids. Germline values: CDR1 MDHEN, CDR2 SYDVKM. Here the CDR3 DNA reads TGTGCCAGCAGTTCCCCAGGAGGGGCTGGCAATCAGCCCCAGCATTTT. As protein: CASSSPGGAGNQPQHF. The whole variable domain, remainder taken from reference TRBV28 and TRBJ1-5, is DVKVTQSSRYLVKRTGEKVFLECVQDMDHENMFWYRQDPGLGLRLIYFSYDVKMKEKGDIPEGYSVSREKKERFSLILESASTNQTSMYLCASSSPGGAGNQPQHFGDGTRLSIL.

The rearrangement uses TRBV2 and TRBJ1-4; D is ambiguous. Trimming removed 2 bases from V and 8 bases from J, with 15 bases in between. Germline V CDR1 and CDR2: SNHLY, FYNNEI. The CDR3 contains 15 residues. CDR3 region: CASSEFPATGEKLFF. The CDR3 nucleotides read TGTGCCAGCAGTGAATTTCCCGCAACGGGGGAAAAACTGTTTTTT.

The V gene is TRBV28, the J gene TRBJ2-2; no clear D gene. Germline V gene data show CDR1 as MDHEN and CDR2 as SYDVKM. This CDR3 is built from 13 residues. V lost 6 bases, J lost 5 bases, and 10 bases lay in between. CDR3 residues: CASRMFETGELFF. The CDR3 DNA is TGTGCCAGCAGAATGTTCGAAACCGGGGAGCTGTTTTTT.

The gene calls are TRBV5-1 and TRBJ2-7; D possibly corresponds to TRBD1 (5 bases). This CDR3 comprises 16 residues. V dropped 4 bases and J dropped 5 bases, with 22 bases sitting between them. Germline CDR1 and CDR2: SGHRS and YFSETQ. DNA of the CDR3: TGCGCCAGCAGCGCCTACAGTGTAAGCAAAGGGGACGAGCAGTACTTC. Translated, it gives CASSAYSVSKGDEQYF.

In DNA form, the CDR3 reads TGTGCCAGCAGTGAGGGGACAGGGAACCGGCGTGAAGCTTTCTTT. Translation: CASSEGTGNRREAFF. V gene TRBV6-1 combines with J gene TRBJ1-1; 9 bases fit TRBD1. The V gene end was trimmed by 3 bases and the J gene end by 7 bases; junction bases not matched to a gene: 9. This CDR3 is 15 amino acids long. Germline CDR1 and CDR2: MNHNS and SASEGT.

The sample holds a few counts of this clone. Other DNA sequences in this sample translate to the same CDR3. J is TRBJ2-1 and V is TRBV18; D unclear. The CDR3 loop spans 11 amino acids. The V and J ends lost 2 bases and 7 bases respectively, with 3 bases between them. Germline lookup yields CDR1 KGHSH and CDR2 LQKENI. CDR3 sequence reads: CASSPGNEQFF. DNA of the CDR3: TGTGCCAGCTCACCAGGGAATGAGCAGTTCTTC.

The gene calls are TRBV5-6 and TRBJ2-7, with D tentatively TRBD1 (5 bases). CDR3 size: 12 residues. The V gene's germline CDR1 is SGHDT and CDR2 YYEEEE. V lost 4 bases and J lost 5, with 10 bases in between. The CDR3 here is CASSRTGHEQYF. The CDR3 coding sequence is TGTGCCAGCAGCCGAACAGGTCACGAGCAGTACTTC.

This chain connects TRBV5-1 to TRBJ2-5, with 14 bases fitting TRBD2. Unmatched junction bases numbered 10, after V lost 4 bases and J lost 2 bases. Germline CDR1 reads SGHRS; CDR2 reads YFSETQ. CDR3 length equals 18 residues. The CDR3 loop is CASSRTGTSGSSQETQYF. CDR3 sequence (DNA): TGCGCCAGCAGCCGAACCGGGACTAGCGGGAGTAGTCAAGAGACCCAGTACTTC.